This TCR beta chain was observed in a study of T cells in Graves' hyperthyroidism and ophthalmopathy. Template material for amplifying TCR beta CDR3 regions consisted of RNA transcripts. The HTBI set primed first-round TCR CDR3 RT-PCR. TCRdb itself ran the multiplex PCR reads through MiXCR, one entry per CDR3 protein. The sample has under 350,000 distinct CDR3 sequences; approximately 18% are singletons. This clonotype was observed a few times. Its antigen is currently unknown. Newly diagnosed hyperthyroidism, duration under 2 months, in patients aged 18 to 65. The CDR3 is 16 amino acids. The V and J ends lost 6 bases and 0 bases, in that order; junction bases with no gene match: 10. From germline, CDR1 is MNHNS and CDR2 SASEGT. Regarding the study as a whole: Most thyroid clonotypes with frequency above 0.001 were detected in blood.

The chain uses TRBV6-1 and TRBJ1-2; 7 nucleotides match TRBD1. The sequenced material came from blood. This sequence was found in a woman between 45 and 65 years old with Graves' hyperthyroidism. The chain's CDR3 is CASRTAWDSANYGYTF. The CDR3 bases are TGTGCCAGCAGAACTGCCTGGGACAGTGCTAACTATGGCTACACCTTC.